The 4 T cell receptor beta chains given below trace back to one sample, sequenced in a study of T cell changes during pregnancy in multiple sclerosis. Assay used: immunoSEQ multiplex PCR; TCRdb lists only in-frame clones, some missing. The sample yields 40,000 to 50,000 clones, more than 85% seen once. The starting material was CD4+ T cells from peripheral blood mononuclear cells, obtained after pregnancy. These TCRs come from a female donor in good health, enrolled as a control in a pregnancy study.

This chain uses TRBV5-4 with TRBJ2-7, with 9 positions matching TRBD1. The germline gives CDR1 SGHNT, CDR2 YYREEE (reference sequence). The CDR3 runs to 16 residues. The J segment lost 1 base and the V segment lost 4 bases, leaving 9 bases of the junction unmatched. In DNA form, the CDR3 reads TGTGCCAGCAGCCAAGCCCGACAGGGGGGGTCCTACGAGCAGTACTTC. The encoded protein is CASSQARQGGSYEQYF. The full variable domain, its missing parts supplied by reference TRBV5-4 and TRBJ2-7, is ETGVTQSPTHLIKTRGQQVTLRCSSQSGHNTVSWYQQALGQGPQFIFQYYREEENGRGNFPPRFSGLQFPNYSSELNVNALELDDSALYLCASSQARQGGSYEQYFGPGTRLTVT.

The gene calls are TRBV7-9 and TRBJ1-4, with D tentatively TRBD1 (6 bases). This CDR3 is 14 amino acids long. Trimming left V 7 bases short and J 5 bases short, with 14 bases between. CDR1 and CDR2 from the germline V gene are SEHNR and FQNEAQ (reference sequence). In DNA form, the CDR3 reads TGTGCCAGCAACCGGGACATTCAAAATGAAAAACTGTTTTTT. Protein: CASNRDIQNEKLFF.

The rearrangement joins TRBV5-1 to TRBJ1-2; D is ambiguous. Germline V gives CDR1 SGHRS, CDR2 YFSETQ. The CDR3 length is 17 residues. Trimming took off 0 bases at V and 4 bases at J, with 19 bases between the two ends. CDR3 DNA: TGCGCCAGCAGCTTGGAAGCCCCAGGCTTCACAACCTATGGCTACACCTTC. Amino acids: CASSLEAPGFTTYGYTF.

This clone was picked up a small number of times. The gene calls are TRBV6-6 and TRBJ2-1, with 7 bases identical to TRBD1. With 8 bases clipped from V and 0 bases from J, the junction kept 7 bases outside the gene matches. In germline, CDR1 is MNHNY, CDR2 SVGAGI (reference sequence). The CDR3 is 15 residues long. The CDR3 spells CASGTQGSSYNEQFF. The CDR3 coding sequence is TGTGCCAGCGGCACACAGGGGAGCTCCTACAATGAGCAGTTCTTC.